The 15 T cell receptor beta chains presented below share a single source sample, sequenced in a study of OX40 agonist ivuxolimab in advanced cancers. The table came from immunoSEQ multiplex PCR; TCRdb's copy has only in-frame clones and leaves some out. This table holds more than 65,000 clones, roughly nine tenths found once. Source: CD4+ or CD8+ T cells sorted from blood, taken in a trial of the OX40 agonist ivuxolimab. All receptors come from an adult with an advanced solid tumor such as melanoma, head and neck, liver or kidney cancer.

The rearrangement links TRBV19 to TRBJ1-1; the D gene is possibly TRBD1 (5 bases). This CDR3 comprises 13 residues. V was cut by 6 bases and J by 1 base, with 9 bases left in between. Germline loops: CDR1 LNHDA, CDR2 SQIVND (reference sequence). The CDR3 nucleotides read TGTGCCAGTAGCTCCACAGGGAACACTGAAGCTTTCTTT. Residues: CASSSTGNTEAFF.

The chain couples TRBV6-1 to TRBJ2-5; D gene unclear. The CDR3 has 14 residues. The germline V and J ends were trimmed by 5 bases and 0 bases, with 10 bases remaining between them. Germline loops: CDR1 MNHNS, CDR2 SASEGT. The CDR3, as DNA: TGTGCCAGCAGTCCTCGCACGTACCAAGAGACCCAGTACTTC. Residues: CASSPRTYQETQYF.

This chain links TRBV7-9 with TRBJ2-3; 9 positions match TRBD1. J was trimmed by 4 bases and V by 4 bases; bases with no gene match: 6. The CDR3 loop spans 15 amino acids. The germline V gene encodes CDR1 SEHNR and CDR2 FQNEAQ (reference sequence). The CDR3 DNA reads TGTGCCAGCAGCTGGGGACAGGGACTCGCAGATACGCAGTATTTT. Translating it yields CASSWGQGLADTQYF.

The chain recombines TRBV27 with TRBJ1-1; D unresolved. This CDR3 has 14 residues. Trimming pared 2 bases from V and 2 bases from J, leaving 9 bases between. The germline gives CDR1 MNHEY, CDR2 SMNVEV (reference sequence). In DNA, the CDR3 is TGTGCCAGCAGTTTACGCCAATCAAACACTGAAGCTTTCTTT. It yields the protein CASSLRQSNTEAFF.

V gene TRBV29-1 combines with J gene TRBJ1-3; D is ambiguous. The CDR3 extends over 12 amino acids. In germline, CDR1 is SQVTM, CDR2 ANQGSEA. The V and J ends lost 4 bases and 1 base respectively, with 5 bases between them. The CDR3: CSVVVSGNTIYF. Written as DNA, the CDR3 is TGCAGCGTTGTGGTGTCTGGAAACACCATATATTTT.

This rearrangement joins TRBV10-3 to TRBJ1-1; D unresolved. The V gene's germline CDR1 is ENHRY and CDR2 SYGVKD. This CDR3 spans 14 amino acids. Trimming took off 3 bases at V and 3 bases at J, with 11 bases between the two ends. As DNA, the CDR3 is TGTGCCATCAGTGATACGGTAATCGACACTGAAGCTTTCTTT. Translation gives CAISDTVIDTEAFF.

This chain links TRBV19 with TRBJ2-1; TRBD2 matches at 12 bases. This CDR3 contains 11 residues. The germline gives CDR1 LNHDA, CDR2 SQIVND (reference sequence). The J segment lost 13 bases and the V segment lost 10 bases, leaving 5 bases of the junction unmatched. As DNA, the CDR3 is TGTGCCATAGGACTAGCGGGACCCCAGTTCTTC. Translated, it gives CAIGLAGPQFF. The whole variable domain, filled in from reference TRBV19 and TRBJ2-1, reads DGGITQSPKYLFRKEGQNVTLSCEQNLNHDAMYWYRQDPGQGLRLIYYSQIVNDFQKGDIAEGYSVSREKKESFPLTVTSAQKNPTAFYLCAIGLAGPQFFGPGTRLTVL.

This chain uses TRBV2 with TRBJ2-3, with D possibly matching TRBD1 (5 bases). CDR3 length: 15 residues. Trimming stripped 8 bases from V and 0 bases from J, with 15 bases between. Germline values: CDR1 SNHLY, CDR2 FYNNEI. The CDR3 protein is CASVPQGISTDTQYF. The CDR3 nucleotides read TGTGCCAGCGTTCCTCAGGGTATTAGCACAGATACGCAGTATTTT.

The rearrangement joins TRBV4-2 to TRBJ2-1; D might be TRBD2 (5 bases). Germline V gene lookup returns CDR1 LGHNA and CDR2 YNFKEQ. CDR3 length: 13 residues. V lost 5 bases and J lost 7, with 12 bases in between. In DNA form, the CDR3 reads TGTGCCAGCAGCTTGCGGGTTGGGAATGAGCAGTTCTTC. It specifies CASSLRVGNEQFF.

V is TRBV5-1 and J is TRBJ2-7; D is possibly TRBD1 (6 bases). The CDR3 contains 16 residues. Trimming pared 0 bases from V and 5 bases from J, leaving 18 bases between. CDR1 is SGHRS, CDR2 YFSETQ, per germline. The CDR3 region is CASSLAGQRSFDEQYF. The CDR3 nucleotides read TGCGCCAGCAGCTTGGCCGGACAGAGGTCTTTTGACGAGCAGTACTTC.

This chain connects TRBV27 to TRBJ2-3, with D tentatively TRBD2 (6 bases). CDR3 size: 15 residues. Germline V gives CDR1 MNHEY, CDR2 SMNVEV (reference sequence). V lost 4 bases and J 0 bases, leaving 11 bases between the germline ends. The CDR3 DNA reads TGTGCCAGCAGTTCCGGGGGAGCTAGCACAGATACGCAGTATTTT. It codes for CASSSGGASTDTQYF.

The chain uses TRBV7-2 and TRBJ2-7, with D tentatively TRBD2 (5 bases). V dropped 5 bases and J dropped 6 bases, with 14 bases sitting between them. Germline V CDR1 and CDR2: SGHTA, FQGNSA. CDR3 length: 13 amino acids. The CDR3 is CASSQFTRGEQYF. For the CDR3, the DNA is TGTGCCAGCAGCCAGTTCACACGGGGCGAGCAGTACTTC. The full variable domain, in which reference TRBV7-2 and TRBJ2-7 provide the parts outside the CDR3, is GAGVSQSPSNKVTEKGKDVELRCDPISGHTALYWYRQSLGQGLEFLIYFQGNSAPDKSGLPSDRFSAERTGGSVSTLTIQRTQQEDSAVYLCASSQFTRGEQYFGPGTRLTVT.

CDR3 DNA: TGTGCCAGCAGCTCCCTTGCGGGATATGACGAGCAGTACTTC. Its protein product is CASSSLAGYDEQYF. J is TRBJ2-7 and V is TRBV7-2, with a possible D match to TRBD2 (6 bases). There are 14 residues in the CDR3. CDR1 is SGHTA, CDR2 FQGNSA, per germline. V was clipped by 4 bases and J by 5 bases, with 15 bases between them.

The chain employs TRBV28 and TRBJ2-3, with D unclear. This CDR3 region has 14 residues. Trimming removed 5 bases from V and 1 base from J, with 10 bases in between. Germline assignment: CDR1 MDHEN and CDR2 SYDVKM. The CDR3 loop reads CASSPSTGTDTQYF. The CDR3 region has the DNA TGTGCCAGCAGTCCCTCGACTGGCACAGATACGCAGTATTTT.

The V and J genes are TRBV28 and TRBJ1-2; D ambiguous. This CDR3 region has 11 residues. Germline CDR1 MDHEN, CDR2 SYDVKM. V gave up 11 bases and J gave up 9 bases, with 16 bases separating them. CDR3 nucleotide sequence: TGTGCCGGGTCCGGGTGGATTTGCTACACCTTC. Its translation is CAGSGWICYTF.